This TCR beta chain was sequenced during a study of vaccination effects on CD4 cells after COVID-19 (dated by TCRdb to about 2022). Describing the broader study: Participants received two doses of either the BNT162b2 or the mRNA-1273 mRNA SARS-CoV-2 vaccine. The Oncomine TCR Beta short-read assay on an Illumina iSeq 100 was used to sequence cultures from other donors in the study. In both COVID-19 convalescent patients and infection-naive vaccine recipients, the study compared SARS-CoV-2 spike-specific CD4+ TCR repertoires from before mRNA vaccination with those from after it. A total of approximately 9 COVID-19 convalescent patients and several SARS-CoV-2-naive healthy vaccine recipients were included in the full study.

In the ViraFEST assay, PBMC were stimulated with viral peptide pools, and TCR sequencing was then used to find antigen-specific CD4+ T cell clonotypes based on their expansion. After more than 9 days of culture, CD4+ T cells were isolated with the EasySep CD4+ T cell isolation kit. Healthy vaccine recipients had no prior SARS-CoV-2 infection, confirmed by negative nucleocapsid antibodies before and after vaccination. Some 2.2 million PBMC per well were cultured in IMDM with roughly 5% human AB serum, 10 IU/ml IL-2 and gentamicin, plus 10 ug/ml peptides. On days 3 and 7, half of the culture medium was replaced with fresh IL-2-containing medium. Each peptide stimulation condition was cultured in triplicate wells unless otherwise noted. Using Ficoll-Paque Plus gradient centrifugation, PBMC were separated from whole blood and then either used fresh or cryopreserved at -140C. The overlapping peptide pools covered the spike proteins of SARS-CoV-2 and of the common cold coronaviruses HCoV-NL63, HCoV-OC43 and HCoV-229E. The QIAamp micro DNA kit was used to extract genomic DNA from the cultured CD4+ T cells.

Libraries were built with the immunoSEQ multiplex PCR assay. DNA from the CD4+ T cells that had been cultured and isolated underwent TCR beta CDR3 sequencing. Under the source paper's analysis protocol: The analysis removed non-productive TCR sequences, trimmed reads to the CDR3 region, and retained only CDR3s that were 7 or more amino acids long. Antigen-specific clonotypes were identified using the MANAFEST web app by comparison of expansion in peptide wells against reference cultures. For clones to be considered positive, expansion at FDR<0.05 versus reference and all other wells, an odds ratio above 5, and a frequency above 0.1% in two replicate wells were required. A clonotype was defined as cross-reactive if the clonotype was significantly expanded both in SARS-CoV-2 spike wells and in at least one common cold coronavirus spike condition. Levenshtein distance calculated with the stringdist R package was used to assess CDR3 similarity, and unrooted trees were constructed with ape in R 3.6.1. The table comes from immuneACCESS by way of TCRdb, which keeps in-frame sequences with V and J called. Part of the clones is missing from these tables; in studies checked, under half for an unresolved V gene and the rest for unknown reasons. V and J calls and clone size follow that table, whereas D and trimming were derived from the DNA. The sample table holds 20,000 to 25,000 clones, of which roughly 72% were seen once. Clones ranked in the top ten supply 9.1% of the sample.

General conclusions and limits of the study: Among healthy vaccine recipients, nearly all vaccine-induced clones were SARS-CoV-2 mono-reactive, and just 1 of 255 was cross-reactive with common cold coronaviruses. Limitations of the study were the small number of convalescent patients and the absence of early post-infection timepoints. At late post-vaccination timepoints, both infection-induced and vaccine-induced clones showed marked clonal contraction, consistent with waning T cell responses.

As to this clone: Its binding antigen is unknown. Per-nucleotide qualities are absent, and no much larger clonotype sits a single base away.

The sequence was collected from a human donor who received a COVID-19 vaccine. The material sequenced was CD4+ T cells from PBMCs cultured with HCoV-NL63 spike peptides, taken before COVID-19 vaccination. The cell subset or site label here, explained by the study, means: HCoV-NL63 spike overlapping peptide pool stimulation.

CDR3 region: CASSFTFRDEQYF. The DNA reads as follows: TGTGCCAGCAGTTTTACGTTCCGGGACGAGCAGTACTTC. In this chain, TRBV27 is recombined with TRBJ2-7, with the D gene not clear enough to name. Including the terminal cysteine and phenylalanine, the CDR3 comprises 13 residues. Only the CDR3 DNA stays, 39 bases, in frame from base 1. V and J are truncated by 3 bases and 5 bases respectively, leaving an intervening sequence of 11 bases. According to the germline V gene (reference sequence), CDR1 reads MNHEY and CDR2 reads SMNVEV.